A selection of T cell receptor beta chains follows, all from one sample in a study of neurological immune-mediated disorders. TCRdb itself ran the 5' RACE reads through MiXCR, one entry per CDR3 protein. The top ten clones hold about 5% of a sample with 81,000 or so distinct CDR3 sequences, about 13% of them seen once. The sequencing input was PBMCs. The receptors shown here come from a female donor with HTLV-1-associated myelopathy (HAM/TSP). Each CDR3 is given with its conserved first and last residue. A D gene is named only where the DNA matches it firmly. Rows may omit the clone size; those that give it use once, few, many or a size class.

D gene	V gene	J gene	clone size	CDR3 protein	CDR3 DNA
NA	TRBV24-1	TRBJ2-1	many	CATSDFEGTHNEQFF	TGTGCCACCAGTGATTTCGAAGGGACACACAATGAGCAGTTCTTC
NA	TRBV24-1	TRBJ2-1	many	CATRGRSSNEQFF	TGTGCCACCAGGGGCAGGAGTTCCAATGAGCAGTTCTTC
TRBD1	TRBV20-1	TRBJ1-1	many	CSARLPGTGSGTEAFF	TGCAGTGCTAGACTTCCCGGGACAGGGTCGGGCACTGAAGCTTTCTTT
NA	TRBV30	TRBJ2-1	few	CAWKGNNEQFF	TGTGCCTGGAAGGGCAACAATGAGCAGTTCTTC
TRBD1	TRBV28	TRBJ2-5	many	CASSDSGGRKTQYF	TGTGCCAGCAGCGACTCAGGGGGTAGGAAGACCCAGTACTTC
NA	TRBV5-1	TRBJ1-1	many	CASRYGQIDEAFF	TGCGCCAGCAGATACGGACAGATTGATGAAGCTTTCTTT
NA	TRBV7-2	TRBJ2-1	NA	CASSFYICSARDLNGGGRYNEQFF	NA
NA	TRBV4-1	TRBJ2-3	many	CASSPESSGADTQYF	TGCGCCAGCAGCCCGGAATCCAGTGGGGCAGATACGCAGTATTTT
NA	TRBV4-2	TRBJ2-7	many	CASSQGEGTRAYEQYF	TGTGCCAGCAGCCAAGGAGAAGGGACACGAGCCTACGAGCAGTACTTC
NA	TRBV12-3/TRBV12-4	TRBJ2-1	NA	CASSRDFLNYNEQFF	TGTGCCAGCAGTCGGGACTTCCTAAACTACAATGAGCAGTTCTTC
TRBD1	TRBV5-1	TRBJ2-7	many	CASSLGPGQGDYEQYF	TGCGCCAGCAGCTTAGGTCCGGGACAGGGTGACTACGAGCAGTACTTC
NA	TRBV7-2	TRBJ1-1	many	CASSPFRGREAFF	TGTGCCAGCAGCCCCTTTCGAGGACGTGAAGCTTTCTTT
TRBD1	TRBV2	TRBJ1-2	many	CASSPRDRGHLNYGYTF	TGTGCCAGCAGTCCCCGGGACAGGGGGCACCTTAACTATGGCTACACCTTC
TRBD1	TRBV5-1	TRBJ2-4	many	CASSFAGGGGNIQYF	TGCGCCAGCAGCTTTGCAGGGGGTGGTGGAAACATTCAGTACTTC
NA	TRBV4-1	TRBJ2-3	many	CASSQDWTDTQYF	TGCGCCAGCAGCCAAGATTGGACAGATACGCAGTATTTT
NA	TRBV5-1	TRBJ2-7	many	CASRGSGEQYF	TGCGCCAGCCGAGGATCTGGGGAGCAGTACTTC
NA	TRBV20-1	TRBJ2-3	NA	CNARGGGPSTDTQYF	TGCAATGCTAGGGGCGGCGGCCCTAGCACAGATACACAGTATTTT
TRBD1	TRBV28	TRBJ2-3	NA	CANSCGQGPDTQYF	TGTGCCAACAGTTGCGGACAGGGACCAGATACGCAGTATTTT
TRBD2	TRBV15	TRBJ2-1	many	CATSKLAGETDEQFF	TGTGCCACCAGCAAACTAGCGGGAGAGACGGATGAGCAGTTCTTC
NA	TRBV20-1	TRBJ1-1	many	CSAQNLENTEAFF	TGCAGTGCCCAAAATTTGGAGAACACTGAAGCTTTCTTT
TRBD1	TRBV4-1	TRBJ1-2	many	CASSQEAGGYGYTF	TGCGCCAGCAGCCAAGAGGCAGGGGGCTATGGCTACACCTTC
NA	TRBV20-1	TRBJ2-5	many	CSASPGAEILGGETQYF	TGCAGTGCTAGCCCGGGGGCCGAAATCCTTGGGGGAGAGACCCAGTACTTC
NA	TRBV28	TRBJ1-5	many	CASSLGWANQPQHF	TGTGCCAGCAGTTTAGGGTGGGCTAATCAGCCCCAGCATTTT
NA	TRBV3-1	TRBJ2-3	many	CASSLRSTDSDTDTQYF	TGTGCCAGCAGCCTTCGTAGTACCGACTCCGACACAGATACGCAGTATTTT
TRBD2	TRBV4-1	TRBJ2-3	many	CASSHPGRTRTDTQYF	TGCGCCAGCAGCCACCCGGGCCGGACTAGAACCGATACGCAGTATTTT
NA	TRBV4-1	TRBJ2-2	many	CASSQGGYGSGELFF	TGCGCCAGCAGCCAAGGGGGATACGGTTCCGGGGAGCTGTTTTTT
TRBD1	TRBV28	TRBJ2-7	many	CASRDSWLRGQYF	TGTGCCAGCCGGGACAGCTGGCTACGAGGGCAGTACTTC
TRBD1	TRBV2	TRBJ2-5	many	CASRGQGGFETQYF	TGTGCCAGCAGAGGACAGGGGGGTTTCGAGACCCAGTACTTC
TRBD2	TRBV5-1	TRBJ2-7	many	CASSPTGLGAKQYF	TGCGCCAGCAGCCCTACAGGACTAGGGGCAAAGCAGTACTTC
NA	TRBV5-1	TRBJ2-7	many	CASSLGQGGLYEQYF	TGCGCCAGCAGCTTGGGCCAGGGGGGACTCTACGAGCAGTACTTC
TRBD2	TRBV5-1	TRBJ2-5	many	CASSLGFGRVETQYF	TGCGCCAGCAGCTTGGGGTTCGGGAGGGTTGAGACCCAGTACTTC
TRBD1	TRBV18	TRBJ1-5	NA	CASSRDRGDNQPQHF	TGTGCCAGCTCACGGGACAGGGGTGACAATCAGCCCCAGCATTTT